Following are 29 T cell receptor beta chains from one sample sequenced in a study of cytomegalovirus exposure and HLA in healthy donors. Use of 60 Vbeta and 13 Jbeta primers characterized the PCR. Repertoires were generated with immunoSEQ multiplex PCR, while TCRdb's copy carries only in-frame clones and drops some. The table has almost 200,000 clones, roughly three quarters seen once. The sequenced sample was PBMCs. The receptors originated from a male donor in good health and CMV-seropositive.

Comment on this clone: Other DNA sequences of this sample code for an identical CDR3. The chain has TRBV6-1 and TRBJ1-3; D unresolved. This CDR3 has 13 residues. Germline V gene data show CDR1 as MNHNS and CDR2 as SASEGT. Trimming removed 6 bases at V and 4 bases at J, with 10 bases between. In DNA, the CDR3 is TGTGCCAGCAGCGAAATCCGGGGAAACACCATATATTTT. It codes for CASSEIRGNTIYF.

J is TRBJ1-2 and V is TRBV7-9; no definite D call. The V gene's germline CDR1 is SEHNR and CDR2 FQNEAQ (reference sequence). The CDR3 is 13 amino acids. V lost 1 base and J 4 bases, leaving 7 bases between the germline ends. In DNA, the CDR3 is TGTGCCAGCAGCTTAGGCGACTCCTATGGCTACACCTTC. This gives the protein CASSLGDSYGYTF.

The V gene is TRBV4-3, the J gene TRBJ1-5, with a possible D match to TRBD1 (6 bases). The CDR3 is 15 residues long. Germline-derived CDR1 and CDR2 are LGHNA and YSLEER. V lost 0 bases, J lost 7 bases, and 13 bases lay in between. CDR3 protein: CASSQEDTGQQPQHF. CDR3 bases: TGCGCCAGCAGCCAAGAAGATACAGGGCAACAGCCCCAGCATTTT.

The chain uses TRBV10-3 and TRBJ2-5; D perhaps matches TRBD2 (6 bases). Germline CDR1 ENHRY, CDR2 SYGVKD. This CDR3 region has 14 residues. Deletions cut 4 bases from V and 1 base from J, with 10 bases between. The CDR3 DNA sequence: TGTGCCATCAGTGGGGGACTCCGCCAAGAGACCCAGTACTTC. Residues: CAISGGLRQETQYF.

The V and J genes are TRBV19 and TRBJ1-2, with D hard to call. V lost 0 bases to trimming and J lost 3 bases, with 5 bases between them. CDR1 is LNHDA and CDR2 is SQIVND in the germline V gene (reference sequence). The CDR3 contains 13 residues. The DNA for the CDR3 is TGTGCCAGTAGTATAGACAGGTACTATGGCTACACCTTC. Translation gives CASSIDRYYGYTF.

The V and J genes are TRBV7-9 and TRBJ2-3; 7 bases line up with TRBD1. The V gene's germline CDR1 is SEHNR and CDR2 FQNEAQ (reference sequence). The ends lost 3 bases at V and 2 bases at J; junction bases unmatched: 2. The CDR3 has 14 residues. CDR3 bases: TGTGCCAGCAGCTTCGACAGGGACACAGATACGCAGTATTTT. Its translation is CASSFDRDTDTQYF.

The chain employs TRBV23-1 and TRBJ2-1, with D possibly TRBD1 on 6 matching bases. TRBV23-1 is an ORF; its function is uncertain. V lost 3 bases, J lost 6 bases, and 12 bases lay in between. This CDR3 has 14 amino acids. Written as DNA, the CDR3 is TGCGCCAGCAGTCATCGACAGGAGGTCAATGAGCAGTTCTTC. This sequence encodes CASSHRQEVNEQFF.

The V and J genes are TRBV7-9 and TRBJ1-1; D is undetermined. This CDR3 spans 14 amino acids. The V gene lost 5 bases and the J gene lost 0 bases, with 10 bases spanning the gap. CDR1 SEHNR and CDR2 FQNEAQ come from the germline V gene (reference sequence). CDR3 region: CASSPGSVNTEAFF. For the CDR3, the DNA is TGTGCCAGCAGCCCCGGGAGCGTGAACACTGAAGCTTTCTTT. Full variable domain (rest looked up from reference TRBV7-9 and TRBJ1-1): DTGVSQNPRHKITKRGQNVTFRCDPISEHNRLYWYRQTLGQGPEFLTYFQNEAQLEKSRLLSDRFSAERPKGSFSTLEIQRTEQGDSAMYLCASSPGSVNTEAFFGQGTRLTVV.

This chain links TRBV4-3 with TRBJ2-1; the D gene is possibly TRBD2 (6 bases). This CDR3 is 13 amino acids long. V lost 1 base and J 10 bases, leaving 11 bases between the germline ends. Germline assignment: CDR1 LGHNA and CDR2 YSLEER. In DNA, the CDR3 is TGCGCCAGCAGCCAAGGACGGCGGGAAGAGCAGTTCTTC. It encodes CASSQGRREEQFF.

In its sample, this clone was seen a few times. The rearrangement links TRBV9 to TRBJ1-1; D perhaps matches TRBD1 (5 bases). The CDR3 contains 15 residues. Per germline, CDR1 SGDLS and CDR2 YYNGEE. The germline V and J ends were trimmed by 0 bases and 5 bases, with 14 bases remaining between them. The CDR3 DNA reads TGTGCCAGCAGCGTAGGTATAGGGGTCGAGACTGAAGCTTTCTTT. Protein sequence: CASSVGIGVETEAFF.

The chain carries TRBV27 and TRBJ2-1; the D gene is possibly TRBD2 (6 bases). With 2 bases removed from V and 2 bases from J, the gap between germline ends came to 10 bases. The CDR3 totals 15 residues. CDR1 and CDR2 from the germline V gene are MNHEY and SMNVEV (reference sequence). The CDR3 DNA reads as TGTGCCAGCAGTTTAGGGGGGATCCCCTACAATGAGCAGTTCTTC. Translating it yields CASSLGGIPYNEQFF.

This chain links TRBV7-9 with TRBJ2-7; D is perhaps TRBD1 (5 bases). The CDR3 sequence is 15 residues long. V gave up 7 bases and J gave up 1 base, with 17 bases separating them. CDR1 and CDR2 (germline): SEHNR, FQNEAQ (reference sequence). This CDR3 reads CASTFTGGSSYEQYF. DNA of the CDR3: TGTGCCAGCACCTTTACAGGCGGCTCTTCCTACGAGCAGTACTTC.

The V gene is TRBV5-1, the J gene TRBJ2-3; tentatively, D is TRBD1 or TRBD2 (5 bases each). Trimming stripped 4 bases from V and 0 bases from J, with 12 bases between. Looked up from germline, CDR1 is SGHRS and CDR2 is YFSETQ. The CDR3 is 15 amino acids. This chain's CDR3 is CASSLGPGSTDTQYF. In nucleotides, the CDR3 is TGCGCCAGCAGCCTGGGGCCGGGGAGCACAGATACGCAGTATTTT.

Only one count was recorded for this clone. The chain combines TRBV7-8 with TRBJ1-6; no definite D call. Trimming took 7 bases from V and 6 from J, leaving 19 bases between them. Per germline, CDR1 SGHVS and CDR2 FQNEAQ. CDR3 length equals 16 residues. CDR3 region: CASTVGVAGLNSPLHF. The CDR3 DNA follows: TGTGCCAGCACCGTTGGGGTGGCAGGACTTAATTCACCCCTCCACTTT.

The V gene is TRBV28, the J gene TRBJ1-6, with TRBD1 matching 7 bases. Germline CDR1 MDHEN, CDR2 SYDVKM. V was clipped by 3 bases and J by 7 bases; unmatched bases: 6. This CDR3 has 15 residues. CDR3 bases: TGTGCCAGCAGTTTCTCCGGGACAGAAAATTCACCCCTCCACTTT. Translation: CASSFSGTENSPLHF.

The CDR3 nucleotides read TGTGCCTGGAGTGTAGAGGGTAGGAATGAGCAGTTCTTC. Its protein product is CAWSVEGRNEQFF. This chain links TRBV30 with TRBJ2-1; D perhaps matches TRBD2 (5 bases). The germline V gene has CDR1 GTSNPN and CDR2 SVGIG (reference sequence). The CDR3 loop spans 13 amino acids. Trimming stripped 0 bases from V and 7 bases from J, with 10 bases between.

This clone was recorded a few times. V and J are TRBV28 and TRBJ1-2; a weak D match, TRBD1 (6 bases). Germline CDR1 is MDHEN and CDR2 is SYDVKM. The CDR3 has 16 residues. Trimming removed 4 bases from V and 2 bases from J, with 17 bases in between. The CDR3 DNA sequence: TGTGCCAGCAGTTACCCTGGCCAAACAGGGAACTATGGCTACACCTTC. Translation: CASSYPGQTGNYGYTF.

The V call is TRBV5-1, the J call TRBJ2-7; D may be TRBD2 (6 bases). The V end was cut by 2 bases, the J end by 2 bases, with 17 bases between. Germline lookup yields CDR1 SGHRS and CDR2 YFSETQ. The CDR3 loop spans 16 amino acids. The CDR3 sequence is CASSFSSRDSPYEQYF. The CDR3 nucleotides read TGCGCCAGCAGCTTTTCCTCCAGGGACTCGCCCTACGAGCAGTACTTC.

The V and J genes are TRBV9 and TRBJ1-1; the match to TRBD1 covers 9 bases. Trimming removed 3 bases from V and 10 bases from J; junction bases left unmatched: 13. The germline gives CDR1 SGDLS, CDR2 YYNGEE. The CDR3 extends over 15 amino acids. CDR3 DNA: TGTGCCAGCAGCGCGTTGAAGGACAGGGGAGTATTAGCTTTCTTT. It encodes CASSALKDRGVLAFF.

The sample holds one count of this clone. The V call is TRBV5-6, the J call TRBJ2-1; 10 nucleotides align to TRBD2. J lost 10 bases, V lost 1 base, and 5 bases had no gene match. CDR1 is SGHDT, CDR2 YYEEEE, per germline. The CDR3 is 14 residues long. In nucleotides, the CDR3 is TGTGCCAGCAGCTTGCCTAGCGGGGGAAGGGAGCAGTTCTTC. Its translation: CASSLPSGGREQFF. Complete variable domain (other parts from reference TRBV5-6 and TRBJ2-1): DAGVTQSPTHLIKTRGQQVTLRCSPKSGHDTVSWYQQALGQGPQFIFQYYEEEERQRGNFPDRFSGHQFPNYSSELNVNALLLGDSALYLCASSLPSGGREQFFGPGTRLTVL.

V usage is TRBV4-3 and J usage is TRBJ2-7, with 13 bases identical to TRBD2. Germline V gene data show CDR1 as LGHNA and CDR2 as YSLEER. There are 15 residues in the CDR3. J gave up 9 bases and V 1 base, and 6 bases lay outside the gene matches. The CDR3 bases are TGCGCCAGCAGCCAAGCCCGGACTAGCGGGAGCGTGCAGTACTTC. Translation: CASSQARTSGSVQYF.

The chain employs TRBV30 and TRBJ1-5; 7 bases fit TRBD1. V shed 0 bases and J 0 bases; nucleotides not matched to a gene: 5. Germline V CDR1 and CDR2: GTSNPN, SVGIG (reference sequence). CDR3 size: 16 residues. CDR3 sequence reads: CAWSVPGGYSNQPQHF. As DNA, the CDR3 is TGTGCCTGGAGTGTACCAGGGGGTTATAGCAATCAGCCCCAGCATTTT.

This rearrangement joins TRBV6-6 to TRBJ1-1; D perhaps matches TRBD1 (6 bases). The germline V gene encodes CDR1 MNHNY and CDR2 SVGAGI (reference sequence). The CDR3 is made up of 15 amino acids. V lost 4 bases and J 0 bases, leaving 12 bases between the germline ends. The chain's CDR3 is CASSSWTEMNTEAFF. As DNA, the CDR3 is TGTGCCAGCAGTTCCTGGACAGAGATGAACACTGAAGCTTTCTTT.

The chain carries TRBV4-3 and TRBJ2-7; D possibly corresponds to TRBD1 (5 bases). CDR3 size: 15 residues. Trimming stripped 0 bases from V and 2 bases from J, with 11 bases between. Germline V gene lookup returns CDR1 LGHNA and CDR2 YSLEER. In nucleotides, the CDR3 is TGCGCCAGCAGCCAAGAATTTGTAGGGGCCTACGAGCAGTACTTC. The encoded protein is CASSQEFVGAYEQYF.

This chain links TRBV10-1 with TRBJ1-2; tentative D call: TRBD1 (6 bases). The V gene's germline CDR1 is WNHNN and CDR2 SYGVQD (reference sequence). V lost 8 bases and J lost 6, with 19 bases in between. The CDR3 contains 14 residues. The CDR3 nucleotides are TGCGCCAGCCCGGTCCCGGGACATGCAAATGGCTACACCTTC. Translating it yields CASPVPGHANGYTF.

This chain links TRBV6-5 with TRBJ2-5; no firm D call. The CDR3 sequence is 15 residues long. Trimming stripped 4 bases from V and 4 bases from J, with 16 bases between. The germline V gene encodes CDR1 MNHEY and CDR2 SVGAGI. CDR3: CASSSAQALGETQYF. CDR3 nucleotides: TGTGCCAGCAGTTCCGCCCAGGCTCTGGGAGAGACCCAGTACTTC.

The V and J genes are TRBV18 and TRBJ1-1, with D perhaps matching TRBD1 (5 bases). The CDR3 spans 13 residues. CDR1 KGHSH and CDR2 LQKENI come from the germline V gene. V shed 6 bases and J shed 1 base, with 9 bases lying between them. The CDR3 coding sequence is TGTGCCAGCTCCCAACAGGAGAACACTGAAGCTTTCTTT. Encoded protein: CASSQQENTEAFF.

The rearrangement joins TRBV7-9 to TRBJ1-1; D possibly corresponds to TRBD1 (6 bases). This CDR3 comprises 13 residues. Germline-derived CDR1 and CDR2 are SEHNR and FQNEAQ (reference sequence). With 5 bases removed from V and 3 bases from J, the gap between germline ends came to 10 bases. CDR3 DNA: TGTGCCAGCAGCCAAGACAGGCACACTGAAGCTTTCTTT. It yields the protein CASSQDRHTEAFF. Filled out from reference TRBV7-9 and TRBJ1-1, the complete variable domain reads DTGVSQNPRHKITKRGQNVTFRCDPISEHNRLYWYRQTLGQGPEFLTYFQNEAQLEKSRLLSDRFSAERPKGSFSTLEIQRTEQGDSAMYLCASSQDRHTEAFFGQGTRLTVV.

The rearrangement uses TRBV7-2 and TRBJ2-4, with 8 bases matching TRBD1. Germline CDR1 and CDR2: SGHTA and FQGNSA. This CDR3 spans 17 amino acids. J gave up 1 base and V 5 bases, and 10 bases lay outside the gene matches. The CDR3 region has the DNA TGTGCCAGCAGCCACCAGGGGGCCCTTGAGGCCAAAAACATTCAGTACTTC. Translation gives CASSHQGALEAKNIQYF.